The subject of this entry is one T cell receptor (beta chain). Its antigen is not yet known. The input lacks base qualities; no much larger clone sits a single base away. According to the germline V gene, CDR1 reads KGHDR and CDR2 reads SFDVKD. From the cysteine up to the phenylalanine, the CDR3 has a length of 14 residues. Only CDR3 DNA is held: 42 bases, read in frame from base 1. V and J are truncated by 5 bases and 7 bases respectively, leaving an intervening sequence of 14 bases. According to the study, the label for this sample's treatment or condition signals: allogeneic hematopoietic cell transplantation with graft depleted of TCRalphabeta T cells and CD19 B cells. The children who served as transplant recipients had been given grafts of TCRalphabeta/CD19-depleted allogeneic hematopoietic cells. These data are taken from a study of T-cell reconstitution after alpha-beta-depleted transplantation in children (dated by TCRdb to 2016 to 2017). For the study in its entirety: Using TCR repertoire profiling, the study followed T-cell immune reconstitution in a quantitative way in children after TCRalphabeta/CD19-depleted allogeneic hematopoietic cell transplantation. What the work shows at the level of the full study, not this receptor alone: Apparently early alphabetaT-cell count recovery about two months after transplant reportedly relied on only several hundred rapidly expanded clones derived from non-depleted graft cells. The frequencies of hyperexpanded clones fell over the following months, and after one year, T-cell counts and TCRbeta diversity were mostly attributed to newly produced T cells. In some patients, the high TCRbeta diversity seen at day 60 was put down to recipient T cells and intrathymic progenitors that had survived conditioning.

Libraries were prepared through PCR. The reads were generated on an Illumina HiSeq 2500. TCR libraries were prepared with molecular barcoding, using unique molecular identifiers to normalize TCRbeta repertoire quantification. TCRdb redid the processing of the public reads, applying fastp at Q25 and MiXCR, and retained in-frame beta chains. Each record represents a unique CDR3 protein, reported with the most common genes and DNA among its rows. A total of fewer than 550,000 distinct CDR3 sequences appear in this sample, 10% to 12% of them only once. Of the sample, about 15% falls within the top ten clones.

The chain links TRBV24-1 with TRBJ2-1; the D gene could be either TRBD1 or TRBD2, each agreeing at 5 bases. The material was PBMCs, mostly from graft donor cells, obtained 180 days after TCRalphabeta/CD19-depleted stem cell transplant. The receptor was derived from a female patient aged 2 to 10 who had a stem cell transplant for aplastic anemia, so the T cells may come from the graft donor. The nucleotides read TGTGCCACCAGTGCGGCTAGTTGGGGGAATGAGCAGTTCTTC. Its protein is CATSAASWGNEQFF.